Shown below are 2 T cell receptor beta chains from a single sample sequenced in a study of regulatory T cells in long-lasting Graves disease. As for time point: newly diagnosed GD, antithyroid drugs for less than 3 months. TCR sequences were obtained from RNA taken from PBMCs. With iRepertoire HTBI primers and Arm-PCR of CDR3 regions, TCR beta libraries were built. TCRdb independently ran MiXCR on the multiplex PCR reads; one entry per CDR3 protein. The repertoire holds over 350,000 distinct CDR3 sequences, with 14% as singletons. The data were also submitted as part of a second study, on T cells in Graves' hyperthyroidism and ophthalmopathy.

Sequences were derived from peripheral blood mononuclear cells (PBMCs), sampled at new diagnosis, from a patient treated with antithyroid drugs. These receptors came from a woman between 50 and 59 years old with Graves disease.

This chain uses TRBV14 with TRBJ2-3; 12 bases line up with TRBD1. Unmatched junction bases numbered 7, after V lost 1 base and J lost 2 bases. The length of the CDR3 is 18 residues. Germline V gene sequence: CDR1 SGHDN, CDR2 FVKESK. The CDR3 nucleotides are TGTGCCAGCAGCCAAGTAGCCGGGACAGGGGGCATCACAGATACGCAGTATTTT. This gives the protein CASSQVAGTGGITDTQYF.

This clonotype has more than one count but fewer than ten. This chain joins TRBV7-3 and TRBJ2-1; TRBD2 matches 7 bases. V shed 4 bases, J shed 6 bases, and the junction held 15 bases outside the gene matches. Germline V gene data show CDR1 as SGHTA and CDR2 as FQGTGA. CDR3 length: 17 residues. As DNA, the CDR3 is TGTGCCAGCAGCTCTCTTATGTTGGGGGGGGTTCCCAATGAGCAGTTCTTC. Its translation: CASSSLMLGGVPNEQFF.